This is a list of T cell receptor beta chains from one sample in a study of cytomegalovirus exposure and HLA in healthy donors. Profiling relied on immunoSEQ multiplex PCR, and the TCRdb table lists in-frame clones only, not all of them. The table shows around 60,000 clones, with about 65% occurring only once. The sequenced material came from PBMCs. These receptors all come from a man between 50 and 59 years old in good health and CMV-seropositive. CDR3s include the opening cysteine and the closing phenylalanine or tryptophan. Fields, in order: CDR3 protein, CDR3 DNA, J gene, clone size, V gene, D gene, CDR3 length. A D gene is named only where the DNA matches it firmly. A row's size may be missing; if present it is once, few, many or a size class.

CDR3: CASSLSGAGELFF; DNA: TGTGCCAGCAGTTTATCAGGGGCCGGGGAGCTGTTTTTT; J: TRBJ2-2; size: few; V: TRBV27; D: -; length: 13
CDR3: CASSDGGGRTDTQYF; DNA: TGTGCCAGCAGCGACGGCGGGGGGCGCACAGATACGCAGTATTTT; J: TRBJ2-3; size: few; V: TRBV6-6; D: TRBD2; length: 15
CDR3: CASSSPGTGISYEQYF; DNA: TGTGCCAGCAGTTCCCCGGGGACAGGCATCTCCTACGAGCAGTACTTC; J: TRBJ2-7; size: -; V: TRBV7-2; D: TRBD1; length: 16
CDR3: CATSSLGTLQETQYF; DNA: TGTGCCACCAGCAGCCTCGGGACACTTCAAGAGACCCAGTACTTC; J: TRBJ2-5; size: -; V: TRBV15; D: -; length: 15
CDR3: CASSLGTYTYEQYF; DNA: TGTGCCAGCAGCCTCGGGACTTACACCTACGAGCAGTACTTC; J: TRBJ2-7; size: -; V: TRBV14; D: -; length: 14
CDR3: CASSLAGGDTQYF; DNA: TGTGCCAGCAGCTTGGCCGGGGGGGATACGCAGTATTTT; J: TRBJ2-3; size: -; V: TRBV5-4; D: TRBD2; length: 13
CDR3: CASRTGFYNSPLHF; DNA: TGTGCCAGCAGAACAGGGTTCTATAATTCACCCCTCCACTTT; J: TRBJ1-6; size: -; V: TRBV25-1; D: -; length: 14
CDR3: CASSLSGFSYEQYF; DNA: TGTGCCAGCAGTTTAAGCGGTTTCAGCTACGAGCAGTACTTC; J: TRBJ2-7; size: -; V: TRBV28; D: -; length: 14
CDR3: CASSSPGGVGEQYF; DNA: TGTGCCAGCAGCAGCCCCGGGGGGGTAGGCGAGCAGTACTTC; J: TRBJ2-7; size: -; V: TRBV6-5; D: TRBD2; length: 14
CDR3: CASSLGVTGENGYTF; DNA: TGTGCCAGCAGCTTGGGGGTGACAGGGGAAAATGGCTACACCTTC; J: TRBJ1-2; size: -; V: TRBV5-6; D: TRBD1; length: 15
CDR3: CASPRPGSNTGELFF; DNA: TGTGCCAGTCCGCGGCCGGGATCGAACACCGGGGAGCTGTTTTTT; J: TRBJ2-2; size: -; V: TRBV5-4; D: -; length: 15
CDR3: CASSLVGQLPGYGYTF; DNA: TGCGCCAGCAGCTTGGTGGGACAGCTGCCCGGTTATGGCTACACCTTC; J: TRBJ1-2; size: -; V: TRBV5-1; D: TRBD1; length: 16
CDR3: CASSGTSGGLSTDTQYF; DNA: TGTGCCAGCAGCGGGACTAGCGGGGGGCTTAGCACAGATACGCAGTATTTT; J: TRBJ2-3; size: -; V: TRBV5-6; D: TRBD2; length: 17
CDR3: CASSVGLAGGSEQFF; DNA: TGTGCCAGCAGCGTAGGTCTAGCGGGGGGCTCTGAGCAGTTCTTC; J: TRBJ2-1; size: once; V: TRBV9; D: TRBD2; length: 15
CDR3: CASSATLTRRAYEQYF; DNA: TGTGCCAGTAGTGCCACCTTGACGCGGAGGGCCTACGAGCAGTACTTC; J: TRBJ2-7; size: -; V: TRBV19; D: -; length: 16
CDR3: CASSLAGGLVKNSPLHF; DNA: TGTGCCAGCAGCTTAGCGGGGGGGCTCGTAAAGAATTCACCCCTCCACTTT; J: TRBJ1-6; size: few; V: TRBV7-9; D: -; length: 17
CDR3: CSVPRNTGELFF; DNA: TGCAGCGTCCCTAGAAACACCGGGGAGCTGTTTTTT; J: TRBJ2-2; size: -; V: TRBV29-1; D: -; length: 12
CDR3: CATSRDQSGRARETQYF; DNA: TGTGCCACCAGCAGAGACCAGAGCGGGAGGGCCCGAGAGACCCAGTACTTC; J: TRBJ2-5; size: -; V: TRBV15; D: TRBD2; length: 17
CDR3: CARSPGSGSYNEQFF; DNA: TGTGCCAGAAGCCCCGGGAGCGGGAGCTACAATGAGCAGTTCTTC; J: TRBJ2-1; size: -; V: TRBV5-3; D: TRBD2; length: 15
CDR3: CALGKVDKSYEQYF; DNA: TGTGCCCTGGGTAAGGTGGACAAATCTTACGAGCAGTACTTC; J: TRBJ2-7; size: -; V: TRBV30; D: -; length: 14
CDR3: CASSGVRQGDTEAFF; DNA: TGTGCCAGCTCAGGGGTCCGACAGGGGGACACTGAAGCTTTCTTT; J: TRBJ1-1; size: -; V: TRBV18; D: TRBD1; length: 15
CDR3: CASSSGPREDYEQYF; DNA: TGTGCCAGTAGCTCGGGCCCTCGGGAAGACTACGAGCAGTACTTC; J: TRBJ2-7; size: -; V: TRBV19; D: -; length: 15
CDR3: CASSLLLLVISGNTIYF; DNA: TGTGCCAGCAGCTTACTCCTCTTAGTGATCTCTGGAAACACCATATATTTT; J: TRBJ1-3; size: few; V: TRBV7-9; D: -; length: 17
CDR3: CASSSGRVGTEAFF; DNA: TGCGCCAGCAGCTCGGGCAGGGTGGGCACTGAAGCTTTCTTT; J: TRBJ1-1; size: -; V: TRBV5-1; D: -; length: 14
CDR3: CATRRGGGANVLTF; DNA: TGTGCCACCAGACGGGGGGGTGGGGCCAACGTCCTGACTTTC; J: TRBJ2-6; size: -; V: TRBV28; D: TRBD2; length: 14
CDR3: CASRMTGGPNIQYF; DNA: TGTGCCAGCAGAATGACAGGGGGGCCGAACATTCAGTACTTC; J: TRBJ2-4; size: -; V: TRBV2; D: TRBD1; length: 14
CDR3: CASRPGQGGFYEQYF; DNA: TGTGCCAGCAGACCTGGACAGGGAGGGTTCTACGAGCAGTACTTC; J: TRBJ2-7; size: -; V: TRBV28; D: -; length: 15
CDR3: CAIRGQGNTGELFF; DNA: TGTGCCATCAGGGGACAGGGGAACACCGGGGAGCTGTTTTTT; J: TRBJ2-2; size: -; V: TRBV10-3; D: TRBD1; length: 14
CDR3: CASSESDRYYFLHYEQYF; DNA: TGCGCCAGCAGTGAGTCGGACAGGTACTATTTCCTCCACTACGAGCAGTACTTC; J: TRBJ2-7; size: -; V: TRBV10-1; D: TRBD1; length: 18
CDR3: CASSLGLAGLYEQYF; DNA: TGTGCCAGCAGCTTAGGGCTAGCGGGACTTTACGAGCAGTACTTC; J: TRBJ2-7; size: -; V: TRBV7-3; D: TRBD2; length: 15
CDR3: CSVSGGGETQYF; DNA: TGCAGCGTGAGCGGGGGAGGGGAGACCCAGTACTTC; J: TRBJ2-5; size: -; V: TRBV29-1; D: TRBD2; length: 12
CDR3: CASSVLRTENTGELFF; DNA: TGTGCCAGCAGCGTACTCCGGACAGAGAACACCGGGGAGCTGTTTTTT; J: TRBJ2-2; size: -; V: TRBV9; D: -; length: 16
CDR3: CASSGGTGNEKLFF; DNA: TGTGCCAGCAGCGGGGGGACAGGGAATGAAAAACTGTTTTTT; J: TRBJ1-4; size: -; V: TRBV5-4; D: TRBD1; length: 14
CDR3: CASSPGEQGARETQYF; DNA: TGTGCCAGCAGCCCCGGGGAACAGGGGGCTAGGGAGACCCAGTACTTC; J: TRBJ2-5; size: -; V: TRBV11-3; D: TRBD1; length: 16
CDR3: CASSFGQGSGANVLTF; DNA: TGTGCCAGCAGTTTCGGACAGGGGTCTGGGGCCAACGTCCTGACTTTC; J: TRBJ2-6; size: -; V: TRBV6-5; D: TRBD1; length: 16
CDR3: CASSFSSGGEETQYF; DNA: TGTGCCAGCAGCTTCTCTAGCGGGGGGGAAGAGACCCAGTACTTC; J: TRBJ2-5; size: -; V: TRBV7-2; D: TRBD2; length: 15
CDR3: CASSLLAGSTDTQYF; DNA: TGTGCCAGCAGTTTATTGGCAGGGAGCACAGATACGCAGTATTTT; J: TRBJ2-3; size: few; V: TRBV27; D: -; length: 15
CDR3: CASSLAGGARNTEAFF; DNA: TGTGCCAGCAGCTTGGCCGGGGGGGCGCGGAACACTGAAGCTTTCTTT; J: TRBJ1-1; size: few; V: TRBV5-4; D: -; length: 16
CDR3: CAIRRDTEAFF; DNA: TGTGCCATCAGGAGGGATACTGAAGCTTTCTTT; J: TRBJ1-1; size: once; V: TRBV10-3; D: -; length: 11
CDR3: CASSRWTGGADYGYTF; DNA: TGTGCCAGCAGCCGATGGACAGGGGGCGCGGACTATGGCTACACCTTC; J: TRBJ1-2; size: once; V: TRBV28; D: TRBD1; length: 16
CDR3: CASSFKGLDTGELFF; DNA: TGTGCCAGCAGTTTTAAGGGGTTAGATACCGGGGAGCTGTTTTTT; J: TRBJ2-2; size: -; V: TRBV27; D: -; length: 15
CDR3: CASGGARNEQFF; DNA: TGTGCCAGCGGGGGGGCCAGAAATGAGCAGTTCTTC; J: TRBJ2-1; size: -; V: TRBV6-5; D: -; length: 12
CDR3: CASRGTSGFSYNEQFF; DNA: TGTGCCAGCAGAGGGACTAGCGGTTTCTCCTACAATGAGCAGTTCTTC; J: TRBJ2-1; size: few; V: TRBV2; D: TRBD2; length: 16
CDR3: CAWDGTGQRQPQHF; DNA: TGTGCCTGGGACGGGACAGGGCAGAGGCAGCCCCAGCATTTT; J: TRBJ1-5; size: -; V: TRBV30; D: TRBD1; length: 14
CDR3: CASSLLTNRVSNQPQHF; DNA: TGTGCCAGCAGTTTATTGACTAACAGGGTTAGCAATCAGCCCCAGCATTTT; J: TRBJ1-5; size: -; V: TRBV28; D: -; length: 17